This TCR beta chain was observed in a study of T-cell reconstitution after alpha-beta-depleted transplantation in children (dated by TCRdb to the mid-2010s). Regarding the complete study: The study quantitatively tracked T-cell immune reconstitution after TCRalphabeta/CD19-depleted allogeneic hematopoietic cell transplantation in children using TCR repertoire profiling.

Libraries were built with PCR. The sequencer listed for this sample is Illumina HiSeq 2500. TCR library preparation used molecular barcoding, with unique molecular identifiers applied to normalize quantification of the TCRbeta repertoire. TCRdb itself trimmed the public reads at Q25 with fastp, ran MiXCR and retained productive beta chains. A single entry per CDR3 protein holds the most common genes and DNA from its merged rows. The sample includes hundreds of thousands of distinct CDR3 sequences, with 16% observed a single time. The top ten hold 0.8% to 1.1% of the sample. This clonotype was detected many times. It has no known antigen specificity. No clone much larger than this one lies a single base away; base qualities are absent. The CDR3 contains 13 residues, cysteine and phenylalanine counted. Only the CDR3 DNA stays, 39 bases, in frame from base 1. Based on the germline V gene, the CDR1 and CDR2 sequences are MNHNS and SASEGT. Trimming takes 6 bases from V and 1 base from J, and the germline ends sit 10 bases apart.

The sequence was collected from a human donor who donated a stem cell graft to a child with acute myeloid leukemia. The receptor chain draws on TRBV6-1 and TRBJ2-7; the D gene remains uncertain. Specimen: PBMCs from the stem cell graft donor, collected from the stem cell graft. The DNA sequence follows: TGTGCCAGCAGGCAGGCGGATTCCTACGAGCAGTACTTC. This gives the protein CASRQADSYEQYF.